Shown below are 27 T cell receptor beta chains from a single sample sequenced in a study of blood T cells in healthy people across ages. Using a J-beta primer mix together with a sample-barcoded 5' primer, a second PCR was run for roughly 6 to 12 cycles. One entry per CDR3 protein results from TCRdb running MiXCR on the 5' RACE reads. The sample comprises about 780,000 distinct CDR3 sequences, roughly 46% of which are singletons, and over 15% rests with the top ten. The specimen sequenced was blood. Source of these receptors: a man aged 80 or over in good health.

This clonotype was detected only once. This chain joins TRBV9 and TRBJ2-5; possible D gene TRBD1, 6 bases. This CDR3 has 14 residues. V was pared by 0 bases and J by 11 bases, with 17 bases between. Per germline, CDR1 SGDLS and CDR2 YYNGEE. The CDR3 region has the DNA TGTGCCAGCAGCGTAGGGTCTGGGGACAATGAGCAGTACTTC. Protein: CASSVGSGDNEQYF.

This clonotype was observed a few times. This rearrangement joins TRBV12-3 or TRBV12-4 to TRBJ2-2; D assignment may be TRBD1 or TRBD2 (6 bases each). This CDR3 comprises 15 residues. Trimming pared 5 bases from V and 6 bases from J, leaving 16 bases between. The CDR3: CASSVPLRGPGELFF. CDR3 DNA: TGTGCCAGCAGTGTCCCTCTACGGGGGCCCGGGGAGCTGTTTTTT.

This clonotype was found a few times. The J gene is TRBJ2-7, the V gene TRBV2; D unresolved. The length of the CDR3 is 13 residues. V gave up 1 base and J gave up 3 bases, with 7 bases separating them. The germline gives CDR1 SNHLY, CDR2 FYNNEI. CDR3 nucleotides: TGTGCCAGCAGTGAAGGCCAGTTCTACGAGCAGTACTTC. This sequence encodes CASSEGQFYEQYF.

The V and J genes are TRBV11-2 and TRBJ1-4; D is uncertain. Trimming took off 5 bases at V and 8 bases at J, with 6 bases between the two ends. Germline CDR1 and CDR2: SGHAT and FQNNGV. This CDR3 has 11 amino acids. CDR3 sequence: CASSQGEKLFF. The DNA for the CDR3 is TGTGCCAGCAGCCAAGGAGAAAAACTGTTTTTT.

CDR3 in DNA: TGTGCCAGCAGCGTATATAGCCCTCAAGAGACCCAGTACTTC. Protein: CASSVYSPQETQYF. The V call is TRBV11-3, the J call TRBJ2-5; D uncertain. V dropped 5 bases and J dropped 2 bases, with 12 bases sitting between them. CDR1 and CDR2 (germline): SGHNT, YENEEA. This CDR3 comprises 14 residues.

This clonotype showed up just a few times. The J gene is TRBJ1-1, the V gene TRBV28; TRBD1 matches 7 bases. Germline CDR1 is MDHEN and CDR2 is SYDVKM. The CDR3 loop spans 14 amino acids. J lost 4 bases, V lost 3 bases, and 5 bases had no gene match. The DNA of the CDR3 is TGTGCCAGCAGTTTGGAGGGGGCGCGCACTGAAGCTTTCTTT. It translates to CASSLEGARTEAFF.

The rearrangement uses TRBV28 and TRBJ2-1, with D perhaps TRBD2 (5 bases). The CDR3 loop spans 14 amino acids. V lost 9 bases to trimming and J lost 3 bases, with 15 bases between them. Germline V gene sequence: CDR1 MDHEN, CDR2 SYDVKM. Here the CDR3 reads CASPPSRGYNEQFF. CDR3 nucleotides: TGTGCCAGTCCTCCGAGCCGGGGCTACAATGAGCAGTTCTTC.

A word on this clonotype: A single base separates this from a much larger clone, so it may be a read error. The chain couples TRBV20-1 to TRBJ2-7; the D call may be TRBD1 or TRBD2 (5 bases each). Germline V gene sequence: CDR1 DFQATT, CDR2 SNEGSKA (reference sequence). Trimming pared 6 bases from V and 5 bases from J, leaving 17 bases between. There are 13 residues in the CDR3. The chain's CDR3 is CSALNYGANEQYF. For the CDR3, the DNA is TGCAGTGCCCTGAACTACGGGGCGAACGAGCAGTACTTC.

V is TRBV20-1 and J is TRBJ1-4, with TRBD1 matching 7 bases. The germline V gene has CDR1 DFQATT and CDR2 SNEGSKA (reference sequence). This CDR3 has 13 residues. V was clipped by 0 bases and J by 7 bases; unmatched bases: 2. CDR3 DNA sequence: TGCAGTGCTAGAGAACAGGGGAGTGAAAAACTGTTTTTT. Translation gives CSAREQGSEKLFF.

V is TRBV3-1 and J is TRBJ2-5, with D perhaps matching TRBD2 (5 bases). The tail of the sequence fits TRBJ2-7 better, so the J call may be wrong. The CDR3 length is 13 residues. The germline V gene has CDR1 LGHDT and CDR2 YNNKEL (reference sequence). The CDR3 coding sequence is TGTGCCAGCAGCCAACGGGGTGTTGACGAGCAGTACTTC. It specifies CASSQRGVDEQYF.

This clonotype appeared a single time. The chain is built from TRBV4-1 and TRBJ2-3; D unresolved. Germline loops: CDR1 MGHRA, CDR2 YSYEKL. Trimming pared 0 bases from V and 8 bases from J, leaving 9 bases between. This CDR3 spans 13 amino acids. The CDR3 loop reads CASSQDGLGTQYF. DNA of the CDR3: TGCGCCAGCAGCCAAGATGGCCTCGGTACGCAGTATTTT.

The chain carries TRBV11-3 and TRBJ1-1; D is undetermined. Trimming pared 3 bases from V and 11 bases from J, leaving 10 bases between. The CDR3 length is 11 residues. Germline V lookup: CDR1 SGHNT, CDR2 YENEEA. The CDR3 sequence: CASSFRREAFF. CDR3 nucleotides: TGTGCCAGCAGCTTCAGGAGGGAGGCTTTCTTT.

This clonotype came up a few times. The chain links TRBV10-3 to TRBJ2-7, with 9 nucleotides matching TRBD1. CDR3 length equals 14 residues. The J segment lost 3 bases and the V segment lost 2 bases, leaving 2 bases of the junction unmatched. Germline CDR1 is ENHRY and CDR2 is SYGVKD. CDR3 region: CAISERGQGYEQYF. CDR3 nucleotide sequence: TGTGCCATCAGTGAGAGGGGACAGGGCTACGAGCAGTACTTC.

The V call is TRBV3-1, the J call TRBJ2-4, with 8 nucleotides matching TRBD2. CDR1 and CDR2 (germline): LGHDT, YNNKEL (reference sequence). The CDR3 totals 15 residues. V shed 8 bases and J 13 bases; nucleotides not matched to a gene: 19. CDR3 nucleotides: TGTGCCAGCTCCTCAGGGGCAACCTCCGGGGGGGAGCAGTACTTC. It specifies CASSSGATSGGEQYF.

This clonotype was counted a single time. V and J are TRBV29-1 and TRBJ2-6; a possible D gene is TRBD2 (6 bases). This CDR3 has 14 residues. Between the trimmed V and J ends, which lost 6 bases and 0 bases, there was a span of 9 bases. Germline V gene lookup returns CDR1 SQVTM and CDR2 ANQGSEA. CDR3 sequence: CSVSSASGANVLTF. CDR3 bases: TGCAGCGTCTCTAGCGCCTCTGGGGCCAACGTCCTGACTTTC.

The chain uses TRBV7-2 and TRBJ2-1, with 10 bases fitting TRBD1. Germline CDR1 reads SGHTA; CDR2 reads FQGNSA. V lost 6 bases and J lost 7; bases outside the gene matches: 12. CDR3 length: 16 amino acids. The CDR3 nucleotides read TGTGCCAGCAGGACAGGGGGCGGATCGAAGAAAAATGAGCAGTTCTTC. Translation: CASRTGGGSKKNEQFF.

As regards this clonotype: One base away lies a much larger clone, so this may be a sequencing read error. The chain combines TRBV20-1 with TRBJ2-1; 7 bases line up with TRBD2. The CDR3 has 14 residues. Germline V lookup: CDR1 DFQATT, CDR2 SNEGSKA (reference sequence). This CDR3 is CSASPGTTQNERFF. CDR3 nucleotides: TGCAGTGCTAGTCCGGGGACTACACAGAATGAGCGGTTCTTC.

CDR3 nucleotides: TGCGCCAGCAGCTTGGGGATGTTGGACATTCAGTACTTC. As protein: CASSLGMLDIQYF. V usage is TRBV5-1 and J usage is TRBJ2-4; D is undetermined. Trimming removed 0 bases at V and 8 bases at J, with 9 bases between. From germline, CDR1 is SGHRS and CDR2 YFSETQ. CDR3 length: 13 residues.

This clonotype occurred a few times. The genes are TRBV18 and TRBJ2-5, with D tentatively TRBD1 (5 bases). Germline V CDR1 and CDR2: KGHSH, LQKENI. CDR3 length equals 14 residues. V was shortened by 2 bases and J by 5 bases, with 12 bases between the two germline ends. The CDR3: CASSPESWGETQYF. The CDR3 region has the DNA TGTGCCAGCTCACCAGAGAGTTGGGGCGAGACCCAGTACTTC.

This clonotype was seen a handful of times. The rearrangement uses TRBV5-1 and TRBJ2-7; TRBD2 agrees at 7 bases. Germline V gene data show CDR1 as SGHRS and CDR2 as YFSETQ. There are 15 residues in the CDR3. Losses at the gene ends were 3 bases for V and 7 bases for J; bases not matched to a gene: 13. The CDR3 sequence is CASSWELGPGREQYF. The CDR3 DNA reads as TGCGCCAGCAGCTGGGAATTAGGGCCCGGGAGGGAGCAGTACTTC.

This clonotype has a count of ten or more. The chain carries TRBV7-8 and TRBJ2-7; 11 bases are shared with TRBD2. With 5 bases clipped from V and 2 bases from J, the junction kept 2 bases outside the gene matches. Germline lookup yields CDR1 SGHVS and CDR2 FQNEAQ. The CDR3 has 14 amino acids. This chain's CDR3 is CASSPGLAAYEQYF. The CDR3, as DNA: TGTGCCAGCAGCCCGGGACTAGCGGCCTACGAGCAGTACTTC.

The CDR3 DNA reads as TGTGCCAGCAGCTTTTTGGGCAGGGGGCCGAATCCCGGAAACACCATATATTTT. Its translation: CASSFLGRGPNPGNTIYF. The rearrangement links TRBV7-9 to TRBJ1-3; 8 bases agree with TRBD1. The J segment lost 4 bases and the V segment lost 3 bases, leaving 14 bases of the junction unmatched. Germline V lookup: CDR1 SEHNR, CDR2 FQNEAQ (reference sequence). The CDR3 spans 18 residues.

The gene calls are TRBV6-2 or TRBV6-3 and TRBJ2-6; 7 positions agree with TRBD2. This CDR3 spans 15 amino acids. Trimming at V came to 7 bases and at J to 3 bases, leaving 6 bases not matched to a gene. Germline lookup yields CDR1 MNHEY and CDR2 SVGEGT. In DNA, the CDR3 is TGTGCCAGCAACCAGCGGGGTGGTGGGGCCAACGTCCTGACTTTC. It encodes CASNQRGGGANVLTF.

The V call is TRBV5-1, the J call TRBJ1-2; 7 positions agree with TRBD1. CDR3 length: 14 amino acids. The trim removed 3 bases at V and 2 bases at J, leaving 4 bases unmatched. Germline V gene lookup returns CDR1 SGHRS and CDR2 YFSETQ. The CDR3 DNA is TGCGCCAGCAGCTCTATACAGGGGAACTATGGCTACACCTTC. This encodes CASSSIQGNYGYTF.

This clonotype was detected only a few times. The junction and the germline gene differ at one end; a read error may be behind it. This chain links TRBV28 with TRBJ2-5; either TRBD1 or TRBD2 may fit D (5 bases each). Germline V lookup: CDR1 MDHEN, CDR2 SYDVKM. The CDR3 is 16 residues long. CDR3 loop: CASSLSGTSSQETQYF. The CDR3 DNA is TGTGCCAGTAGTTTATCCGGGACGTCGAGCCAAGAGACCCAGTACTTC.

The table lists this clonotype with many counts. The chain joins TRBV18 to TRBJ2-7, with D possibly being TRBD2 (6 bases). The V gene's germline CDR1 is KGHSH and CDR2 LQKENI. This CDR3 has 14 residues. Between the trimmed V and J ends, which lost 6 bases and 4 bases, there was a span of 16 bases. DNA for the CDR3: TGTGCCAGCTCGGCGGGACGGACGACTTACGAGCAGTACTTC. This sequence encodes CASSAGRTTYEQYF.

CDR3 nucleotide sequence: TGTGCCAGCAGCTACAAGGCCGGGACCGGCCCCGATACGCAGTATTTT. It translates to CASSYKAGTGPDTQYF. The V gene is TRBV13, the J gene TRBJ2-3; the D gene could be TRBD1 or TRBD2 (5 bases each). CDR3 length: 16 amino acids. Germline loops: CDR1 PRHDT, CDR2 FYEKMQ (reference sequence). V lost 4 bases and J 6 bases, leaving 20 bases between the germline ends.